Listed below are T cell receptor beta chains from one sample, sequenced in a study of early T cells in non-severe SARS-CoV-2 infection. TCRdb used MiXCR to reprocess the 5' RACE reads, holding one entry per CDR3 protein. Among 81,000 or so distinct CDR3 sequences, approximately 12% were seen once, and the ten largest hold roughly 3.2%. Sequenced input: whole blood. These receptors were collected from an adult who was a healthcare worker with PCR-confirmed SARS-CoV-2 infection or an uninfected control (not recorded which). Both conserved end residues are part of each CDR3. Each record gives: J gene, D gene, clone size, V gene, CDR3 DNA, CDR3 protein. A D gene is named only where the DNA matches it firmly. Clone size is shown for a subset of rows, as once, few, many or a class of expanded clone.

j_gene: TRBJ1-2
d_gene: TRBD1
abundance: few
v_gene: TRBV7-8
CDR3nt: TGTGCCAGCAGCCCCGGGACAGATTCCGCCTATGGCTACACCTTC
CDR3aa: CASSPGTDSAYGYTF

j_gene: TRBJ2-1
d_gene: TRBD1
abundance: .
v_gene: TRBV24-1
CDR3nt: TGTGCCACCAGTGATCAGACAGGGGGCAATGAGCAGTTCTTC
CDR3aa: CATSDQTGGNEQFF

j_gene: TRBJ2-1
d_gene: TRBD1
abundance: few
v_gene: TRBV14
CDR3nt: TGTGCCAGCAGCCAAGAGGGACAGGATGTTTTCTCCAATGAGCAGTTCTTC
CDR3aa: CASSQEGQDVFSNEQFF

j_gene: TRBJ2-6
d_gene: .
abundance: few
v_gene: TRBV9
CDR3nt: TGTGCCAGCAGCGTGGGTATTCTTCTCTCTGGGGCCAACGTCCTGACTTTC
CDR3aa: CASSVGILLSGANVLTF

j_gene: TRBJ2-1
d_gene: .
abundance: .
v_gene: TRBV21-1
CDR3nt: TGTGCCAGCAGCAGAAGTCAGCCGAATTTATATGAGCAGTTCTTC
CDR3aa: CASSRSQPNLYEQFF

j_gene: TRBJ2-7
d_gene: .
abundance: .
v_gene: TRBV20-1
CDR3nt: TGCAGTGCTAGAGATCCCCGATCTGCCTACGAGCAGTACTTC
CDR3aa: CSARDPRSAYEQYF

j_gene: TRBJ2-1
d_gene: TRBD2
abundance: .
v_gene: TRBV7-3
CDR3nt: TGTGCCAGCAGCTCGCAGGCGGGAGAAGGGAATGAGCAGTTCTTC
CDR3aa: CASSSQAGEGNEQFF

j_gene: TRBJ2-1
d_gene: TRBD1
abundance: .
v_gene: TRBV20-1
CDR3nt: TGCAGTGCTAGAGCGGGACCGGGACAGGGGTACAATGAGCAGTTCTTC
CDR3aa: CSARAGPGQGYNEQFF

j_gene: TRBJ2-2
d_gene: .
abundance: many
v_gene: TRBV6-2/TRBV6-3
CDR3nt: TGTGCCAGCAGTTACGGGGGAACCGGGGAGCTGTTTTTT
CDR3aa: CASSYGGTGELFF

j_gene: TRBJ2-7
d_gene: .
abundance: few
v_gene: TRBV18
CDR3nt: TGTGCCAGCTCACCATCTACCCCCCCCGAGCAGTACTTC
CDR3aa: CASSPSTPPEQYF

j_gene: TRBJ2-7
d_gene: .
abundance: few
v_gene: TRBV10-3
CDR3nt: TGTGCCATCAGTGGGTCCGAGTCCTACGAGCAGTACTTC
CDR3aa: CAISGSESYEQYF

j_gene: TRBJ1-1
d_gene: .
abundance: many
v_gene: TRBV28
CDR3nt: TGTGCCAGCAGTTTCGAAGTGCGGGGGACTGAAGCTTTCTTT
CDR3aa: CASSFEVRGTEAFF

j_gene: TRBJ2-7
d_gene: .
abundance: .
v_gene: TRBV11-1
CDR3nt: TGTGCCAGCAGCAGTGGAACTGGGCAGGGCTACGAGCAGTACTTC
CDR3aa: CASSSGTGQGYEQYF

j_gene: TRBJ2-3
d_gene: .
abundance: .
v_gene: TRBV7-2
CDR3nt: TGTGCCAGCAGCTTACGTGGGTTCGAAGGAGATACGCAGTATTTT
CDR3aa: CASSLRGFEGDTQYF

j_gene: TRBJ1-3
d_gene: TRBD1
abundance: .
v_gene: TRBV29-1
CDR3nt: TGCAGCGTAAAACAGGGGAACGGAAACACCATATATTTT
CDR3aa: CSVKQGNGNTIYF

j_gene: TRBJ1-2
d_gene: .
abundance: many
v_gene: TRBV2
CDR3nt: TGTGCCAGCAGGGTTCGACAGGAAGCTAACTATGGCTACACCTTC
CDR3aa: CASRVRQEANYGYTF

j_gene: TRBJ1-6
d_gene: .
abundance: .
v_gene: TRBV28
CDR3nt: TGTGCCAGCAGTTTAATCCCAGGGAATTCACCCCTCCACTTT
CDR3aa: CASSLIPGNSPLHF

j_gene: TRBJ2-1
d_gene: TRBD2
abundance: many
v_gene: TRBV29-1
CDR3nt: TGCAGCGTTGAAGGCCTACTAGCGGGAGGTCGAAATGAGCAGTTCTTC
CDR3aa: CSVEGLLAGGRNEQFF

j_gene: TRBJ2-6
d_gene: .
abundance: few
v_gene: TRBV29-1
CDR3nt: TGCAGCGTTCATAATTCTGGGGCCAACGTCCTGACTTTC
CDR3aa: CSVHNSGANVLTF

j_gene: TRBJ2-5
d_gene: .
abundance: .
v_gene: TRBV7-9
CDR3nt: TGTGCCAGCAGCTTAGCATCCATAGAGACCCAGTACTTC
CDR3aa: CASSLASIETQYF

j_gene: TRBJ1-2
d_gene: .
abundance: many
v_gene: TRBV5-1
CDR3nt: TGCGCCAGCTCCCGGGACATATCTAATGGCTACACCTTC
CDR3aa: CASSRDISNGYTF

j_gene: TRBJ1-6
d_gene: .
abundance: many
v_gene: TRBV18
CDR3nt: TGTGCCAGCTCACCGATGGACTCCTATAATTCACCCCTCCACTTT
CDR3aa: CASSPMDSYNSPLHF

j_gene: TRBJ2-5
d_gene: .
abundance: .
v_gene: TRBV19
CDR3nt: TGTGCCAGTGGGCTACAGGAAGGGCAGACCCAGTACTTC
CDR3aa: CASGLQEGQTQYF

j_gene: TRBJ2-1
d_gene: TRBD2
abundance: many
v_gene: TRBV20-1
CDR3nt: TGCAGTGCCGAGACTAGCTGGGCCTACAATGAGCAGTTCTTC
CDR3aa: CSAETSWAYNEQFF

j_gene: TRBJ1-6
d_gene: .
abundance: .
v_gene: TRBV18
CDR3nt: TGTGCCAGCTCGTTACCCCAGAGCTCCTATAATTCACCCCTCCACTTT
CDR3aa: CASSLPQSSYNSPLHF

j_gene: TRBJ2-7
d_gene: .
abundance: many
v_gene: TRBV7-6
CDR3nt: TGTGCCAGCAGCTTAGTAAGGGGAGCTAGTGGAGGCGAGCAGTACTTC
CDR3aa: CASSLVRGASGGEQYF

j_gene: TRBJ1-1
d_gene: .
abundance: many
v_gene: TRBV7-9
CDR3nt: TGTGCCAGCAGCCCCACGGGGGCTCGACCGAACACTGAAGCTTTCTTT
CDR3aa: CASSPTGARPNTEAFF

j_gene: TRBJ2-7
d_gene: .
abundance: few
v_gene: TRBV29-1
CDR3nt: TGCAGCGTTGTTGACGAAAAGCCCTACGAGCAGTACTTC
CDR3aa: CSVVDEKPYEQYF

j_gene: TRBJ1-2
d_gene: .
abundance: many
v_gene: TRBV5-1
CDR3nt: TGCGCCAGCAGCTTGTGGGGTTCGGGAATCTATGGCTACACCTTC
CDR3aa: CASSLWGSGIYGYTF

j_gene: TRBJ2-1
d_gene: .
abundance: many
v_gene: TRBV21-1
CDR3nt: TGTGCCAGCAACGAGGGACTCCCGGCTAATGAGCAGTTCTTC
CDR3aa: CASNEGLPANEQFF

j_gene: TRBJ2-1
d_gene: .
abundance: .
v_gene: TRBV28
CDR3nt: TGTGCCAGCAGTGGGGGAGGTAGTACGTTCTTC
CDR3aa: CASSGGGSTFF

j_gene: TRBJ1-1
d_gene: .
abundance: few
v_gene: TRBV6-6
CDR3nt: TGTGCCAGCAGTTATTTCACCGGCCAGCCGAACACTGAAGCTTTCTTT
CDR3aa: CASSYFTGQPNTEAFF

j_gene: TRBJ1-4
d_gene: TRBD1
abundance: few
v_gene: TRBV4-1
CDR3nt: TGCGCCAGCAGCCAAGTTTCCACAGGGGCGCCGACTAATGAAAAACTGTTTTTT
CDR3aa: CASSQVSTGAPTNEKLFF

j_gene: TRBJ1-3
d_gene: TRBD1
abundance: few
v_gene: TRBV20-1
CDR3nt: TGCAGTGCTAGACGATCAGGGGGCGGAAACACCATATATTTT
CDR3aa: CSARRSGGGNTIYF

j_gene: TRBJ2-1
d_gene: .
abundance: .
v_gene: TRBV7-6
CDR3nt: TGTGCCAGCAGCTTAGTGGCGGGTTCCTACAATGAGCAGTTCTTC
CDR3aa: CASSLVAGSYNEQFF

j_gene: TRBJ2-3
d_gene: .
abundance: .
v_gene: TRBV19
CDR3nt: TGTGCCAGTAGTTCGACTTCAACAGGGTTGGCCACAGATACGCAGTATTTT
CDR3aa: CASSSTSTGLATDTQYF

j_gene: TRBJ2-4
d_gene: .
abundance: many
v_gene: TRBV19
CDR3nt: TGTGCCAGTAGATCGCCCTCGGGACTCAAAAACATTCAGTACTTC
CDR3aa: CASRSPSGLKNIQYF

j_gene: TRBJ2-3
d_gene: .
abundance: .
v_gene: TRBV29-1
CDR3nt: TGCAGCGTTGAAGGAGCCACAGATACGCAGTATTTT
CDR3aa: CSVEGATDTQYF

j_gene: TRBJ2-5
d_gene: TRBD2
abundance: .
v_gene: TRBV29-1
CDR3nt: TGCAGCGCCCACTCGACTAGCGAAAAGACCCAGTACTTC
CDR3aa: CSAHSTSEKTQYF

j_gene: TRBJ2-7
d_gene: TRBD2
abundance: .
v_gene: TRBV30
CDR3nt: TGTGCCTGGAGTCTGCTAGCGGGAACCTACGAGCAGTACTTC
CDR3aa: CAWSLLAGTYEQYF

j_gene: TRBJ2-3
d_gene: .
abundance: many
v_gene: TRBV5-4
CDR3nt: TGTGCCAGCAGCTTGGATGGTCAGAGCACAGATACGCAGTATTTT
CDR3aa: CASSLDGQSTDTQYF

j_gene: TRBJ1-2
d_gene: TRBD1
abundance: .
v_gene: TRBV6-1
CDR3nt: TGTGCCAGCTTTCACTACTCCCCAAGGGGGCTTAACTATGGCTACACCTTC
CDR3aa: CASFHYSPRGLNYGYTF

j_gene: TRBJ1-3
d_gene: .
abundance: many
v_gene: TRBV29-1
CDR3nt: TGCAGCGTTAACACGCGGAGCTCTGGAAACACCATATATTTT
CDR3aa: CSVNTRSSGNTIYF

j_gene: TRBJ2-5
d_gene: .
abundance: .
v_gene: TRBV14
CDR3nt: TGTGCCAGCAGCCAAGATGGGATAGGGGAAGGTAGCACGAAGACCCAGTACTTC
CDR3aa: CASSQDGIGEGSTKTQYF

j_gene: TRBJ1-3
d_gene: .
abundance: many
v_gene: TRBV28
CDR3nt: TGTGCCAGCAGTTCGCGGGATTCTGGAAACACCATATATTTT
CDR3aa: CASSSRDSGNTIYF

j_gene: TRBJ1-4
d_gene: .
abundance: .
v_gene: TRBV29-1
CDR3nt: TGCAGCGTCTACGCCTCACCAGGCTCTAATGAAAAACTGTTTTTT
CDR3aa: CSVYASPGSNEKLFF

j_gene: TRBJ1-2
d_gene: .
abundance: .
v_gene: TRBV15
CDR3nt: TGTGCCACCAGCACCTTCTCGGGGTACACCTTC
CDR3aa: CATSTFSGYTF

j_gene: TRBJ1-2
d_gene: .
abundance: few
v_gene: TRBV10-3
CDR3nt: TGTGCCATCACAGCAGGGGCGTATGGCTACACCTTC
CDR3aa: CAITAGAYGYTF

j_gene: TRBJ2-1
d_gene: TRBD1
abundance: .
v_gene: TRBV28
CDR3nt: TGTGCCAGCAGTTTTAGGGGACAGGGGGCGGGTGAGCAGTTCTTC
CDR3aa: CASSFRGQGAGEQFF

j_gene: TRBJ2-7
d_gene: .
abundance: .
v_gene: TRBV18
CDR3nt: TGTGCCAGCCAATCCTCTTCGGACAACTCCTACGAGCAGTACTTC
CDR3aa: CASQSSSDNSYEQYF

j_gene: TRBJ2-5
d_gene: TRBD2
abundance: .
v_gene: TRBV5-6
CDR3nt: TGTGCCAGCAGCTTGATGACTAGCGGGAGGAGGGAGACCCAGTACTTC
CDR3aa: CASSLMTSGRRETQYF

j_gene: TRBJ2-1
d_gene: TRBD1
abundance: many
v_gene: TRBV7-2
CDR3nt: TGTGCCAGCAGCGTTACAGGGGGCTCCTACAATGAGCAGTTCTTC
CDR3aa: CASSVTGGSYNEQFF

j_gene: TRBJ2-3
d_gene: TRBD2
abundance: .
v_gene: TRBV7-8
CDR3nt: TGTGCCAGCAGCTTAGGTCTAGCGGGGATCCTTAGCACAGATACGCAGTATTTT
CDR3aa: CASSLGLAGILSTDTQYF

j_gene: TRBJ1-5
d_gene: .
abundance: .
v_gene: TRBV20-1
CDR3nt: TGCAGTGCAATTACAGGGCCGGTAGGCAATCAGCCCCAGCATTTT
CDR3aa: CSAITGPVGNQPQHF

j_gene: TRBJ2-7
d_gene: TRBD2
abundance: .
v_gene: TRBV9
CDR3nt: TGTGCCAGCAGCGAGGGGACTAGCGGGATTGACAACGAGCAGTACTTC
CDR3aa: CASSEGTSGIDNEQYF

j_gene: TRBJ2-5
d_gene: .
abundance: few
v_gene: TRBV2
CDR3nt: TGTGCCAGCAGTGAAGCGTTTACCCAGTACTTC
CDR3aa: CASSEAFTQYF

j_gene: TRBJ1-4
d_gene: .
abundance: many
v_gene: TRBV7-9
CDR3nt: TGTGCCAGCAGTCAAGCAGGTACCCGCCCTGAAAAACTGTTTTTT
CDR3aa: CASSQAGTRPEKLFF

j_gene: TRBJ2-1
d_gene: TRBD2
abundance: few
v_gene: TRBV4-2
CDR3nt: TGTGCCAGTCAAGCGGGGGATACTAGTATCGCAAGCTCCTACAATGAGCAGTTCTTC
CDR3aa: CASQAGDTSIASSYNEQFF

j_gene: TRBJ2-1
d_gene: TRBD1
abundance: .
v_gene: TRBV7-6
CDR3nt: TGTGCCAGCAGCTTGGGACAGGGGGCTGGTGAGCAGTTCTTC
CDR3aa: CASSLGQGAGEQFF

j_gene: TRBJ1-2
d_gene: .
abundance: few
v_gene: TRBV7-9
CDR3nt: TGTGCCAACACCCCCGGACTGTCCTATGGCTACACCTTC
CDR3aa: CANTPGLSYGYTF